These 29 T cell receptor beta chains came from one sample sequenced in a study of cytomegalovirus exposure and HLA in healthy donors. Primers for the PCR totalled 60 Vbeta and 13 Jbeta. Produced via immunoSEQ multiplex PCR; TCRdb's table is partial and in-frame only. The table shows 160,000 or so clones, with 81% occurring only once. The sample was PBMCs. These receptors came from a man over 45 in good health and CMV-seropositive.

This clone was observed a handful of times. This rearrangement joins TRBV18 to TRBJ1-2, with 9 positions matching TRBD1. The CDR3 length is 16 residues. Per the germline V gene, CDR1 is KGHSH and CDR2 is LQKENI. The trim removed 2 bases at V and 8 bases at J, leaving 12 bases unmatched. CDR3 DNA sequence: TGTGCCAGCTCACCATCCCCCACAGGGGGCGCGGGGGGCTACACCTTC. Residues: CASSPSPTGGAGGYTF. Full variable domain (remainder filled in from reference TRBV18 and TRBJ1-2): NAGVMQNPRHLVRRRGQEARLRCSPMKGHSHVYWYRQLPEEGLKFMVYLQKENIIDESGMPKERFSAEFPKEGPSILRIQQVVRGDSAAYFCASSPSPTGGAGGYTFGSGTRLTVV.

The J gene is TRBJ2-7, the V gene TRBV27; D gene uncertain. The CDR3 totals 15 residues. Looked up from germline, CDR1 is MNHEY and CDR2 is SMNVEV (reference sequence). The V and J ends lost 0 bases and 2 bases respectively, with 11 bases between them. This CDR3 reads CASSLSPAGPYEQYF. CDR3 bases: TGTGCCAGCAGTTTATCCCCCGCAGGTCCCTACGAGCAGTACTTC.

The chain recombines TRBV19 with TRBJ1-1; TRBD1 might be the D (5 bases). The CDR3 covers 13 residues. Germline V gene data show CDR1 as LNHDA and CDR2 as SQIVND (reference sequence). V lost 3 bases and J 5 bases, leaving 10 bases between the germline ends. The CDR3 nucleotides read TGTGCCAGTAGTATGGGGCGGGGTACTGAAGCTTTCTTT. As protein: CASSMGRGTEAFF.

In this sample, this clone turned up once. The rearrangement links TRBV6-6 to TRBJ2-1; maybe TRBD1 (6 bases). V gave up 5 bases and J gave up 10 bases, with 18 bases separating them. Germline values: CDR1 MNHNY, CDR2 SVGAGI (reference sequence). The CDR3 length is 14 residues. The CDR3 coding sequence is TGTGCCAGCAGTGACCGGGACACGGCCACGGAGCAGTTCTTC. Its translation is CASSDRDTATEQFF.

V usage is TRBV7-3 and J usage is TRBJ2-3; D is possibly TRBD1 (7 bases). V lost 5 bases to trimming and J lost 3 bases, with 12 bases between them. This CDR3 contains 14 residues. Germline V gene data show CDR1 as SGHTA and CDR2 as FQGTGA. CDR3 in DNA: TGTGCCAGCAGCCAGACAGGGAGGACAGATACGCAGTATTTT. Translated: CASSQTGRTDTQYF. Combining the CDR3 with reference TRBV7-3 and TRBJ2-3 gives the whole variable domain GAGVSQTPSNKVTEKGKYVELRCDPISGHTALYWYRQSLGQGPEFLIYFQGTGAADDSGLPNDRFFAVRPEGSVSTLKIQRTERGDSAVYLCASSQTGRTDTQYFGPGTRLTVL.

The chain combines TRBV18 with TRBJ2-7, with D possibly matching TRBD1 (5 bases). V was cut by 5 bases and J by 0 bases, with 11 bases left in between. The length of the CDR3 is 14 residues. Germline V gives CDR1 KGHSH, CDR2 LQKENI. The CDR3, as DNA: TGTGCCAGCTCAAACGACAGAAACTCCTACGAGCAGTACTTC. Its protein product is CASSNDRNSYEQYF.

The chain links TRBV28 to TRBJ2-1, with D perhaps TRBD1 (5 bases). Deletions cut 6 bases from V and 9 bases from J, with 15 bases between. This CDR3 comprises 13 residues. Germline CDR1 is MDHEN and CDR2 is SYDVKM. The CDR3 loop is CASRYYRLGEQFF. CDR3 DNA: TGTGCCAGCAGGTATTACAGGCTGGGTGAGCAGTTCTTC.

V gene TRBV6-5 combines with J gene TRBJ1-2; weak D call: TRBD1 (5 bases). V dropped 0 bases and J dropped 5 bases, with 10 bases sitting between them. Germline values: CDR1 MNHEY, CDR2 SVGAGI. CDR3 length: 14 residues. DNA for the CDR3: TGTGCCAGCAGTTACTCGGGGGGAGTGTATGGCTACACCTTC. Its protein product is CASSYSGGVYGYTF.

The chain uses TRBV2 and TRBJ1-3, with 9 positions matching TRBD1. CDR1 and CDR2 from the germline V gene are SNHLY and FYNNEI. The length of the CDR3 is 15 residues. Germline trimming cut 2 bases from V and 5 bases from J; bases unmatched to any gene: 4. The CDR3 loop reads CASSEMGQGRNTIYF. The CDR3 DNA reads TGTGCCAGCAGTGAAATGGGACAGGGCCGAAACACCATATATTTT. Complete variable domain (other parts from reference TRBV2 and TRBJ1-3): EPEVTQTPSHQVTQMGQEVILRCVPISNHLYFYWYRQILGQKVEFLVSFYNNEISEKSEIFDDQFSVERPDGSNFTLKIRSTKLEDSAMYFCASSEMGQGRNTIYFGEGSWLTVV.

This clone occurred a few times. V is TRBV5-1 and J is TRBJ1-2; TRBD1 matches 10 bases. With V trimmed by 4 bases and J by 7 bases, 4 bases remained unmatched. This CDR3 contains 13 residues. Germline CDR1 and CDR2: SGHRS and YFSETQ. The CDR3 is CASSARDRGGYTF. CDR3 sequence (DNA): TGCGCCAGCAGCGCCCGGGACAGGGGTGGCTACACCTTC.

In regard to this clone: Other DNA sequences in this sample translate to the same CDR3. The rearrangement joins TRBV9 to TRBJ1-2; D is uncertain. V lost 0 bases and J 2 bases, leaving 5 bases between the germline ends. CDR1 is SGDLS and CDR2 is YYNGEE in the germline V gene. The CDR3 extends over 13 amino acids. CDR3 sequence: CASSVGPNYGYTF. Written as DNA, the CDR3 is TGTGCCAGCAGCGTAGGTCCAAACTATGGCTACACCTTC.

This clone was counted a few times. V is TRBV4-3 and J is TRBJ2-3, with 12 bases that match TRBD2. Germline values: CDR1 LGHNA, CDR2 YSLEER. This CDR3 has 17 amino acids. V was pared by 0 bases and J by 1 base, with 2 bases of the junction left unmatched. This CDR3 reads CASSQDSSGRGTDTQYF. CDR3 sequence (DNA): TGCGCCAGCAGCCAAGATTCTAGCGGGAGGGGCACAGATACGCAGTATTTT.

The J gene is TRBJ2-1, the V gene TRBV7-2; 9 bases are a match to TRBD2. The germline CDR1 and CDR2 sequences are SGHTA and FQGNSA. The length of the CDR3 is 18 residues. V dropped 3 bases and J dropped 4; count of bases not matched to a gene: 13. CDR3 bases: TGTGCCAGCAGCTTTTTACCGGGACTAGCAGAACGGTACAATGAGCAGTTCTTC. It is translated as CASSFLPGLAERYNEQFF. Using reference TRBV7-2 and TRBJ2-1 for the parts outside the CDR3, the full variable domain is GAGVSQSPSNKVTEKGKDVELRCDPISGHTALYWYRQSLGQGLEFLIYFQGNSAPDKSGLPSDRFSAERTGGSVSTLTIQRTQQEDSAVYLCASSFLPGLAERYNEQFFGPGTRLTVL.

The gene calls are TRBV10-3 and TRBJ2-7; 11 positions agree with TRBD1. The CDR3 runs to 15 residues. Germline CDR1 and CDR2: ENHRY and SYGVKD. With 6 bases clipped from V and 6 bases from J, the junction kept 10 bases outside the gene matches. The CDR3 loop is CAISRPGQGEREQYF. DNA for the CDR3: TGTGCCATCAGCCGACCGGGACAGGGGGAACGCGAGCAGTACTTC.

This clone was seen only a few times. The chain joins TRBV9 to TRBJ1-1; the match to TRBD1 covers 10 bases. The V and J ends lost 4 bases and 7 bases, in that order; junction bases with no gene match: 13. Germline V gene sequence: CDR1 SGDLS, CDR2 YYNGEE. The CDR3 covers 16 residues. CDR3 protein: CASSSRDRGGIGEAFF. In nucleotides, the CDR3 is TGTGCCAGCAGCTCCCGGGACAGGGGCGGCATCGGTGAAGCTTTCTTT.

This clone was picked up one time. The chain has TRBV6-5 and TRBJ2-2; 7 bases match TRBD1. Per germline, CDR1 MNHEY and CDR2 SVGAGI. The CDR3 is made up of 15 amino acids. Trimming removed 5 bases from V and 6 bases from J; junction bases left unmatched: 9. The CDR3 DNA reads as TGTGCCAGCAGTCTCGACAGGGCCGTGGCCGGGGAGCTGTTTTTT. Amino acid sequence: CASSLDRAVAGELFF.

CDR3 amino acids: CASSLLGAANEKLFF. The CDR3 bases are TGTGCCAGCAGCCTCCTAGGGGCTGCTAATGAAAAACTGTTTTTT. This sequence joins TRBV6-5 and TRBJ1-4; perhaps TRBD1 as D (5 bases). The CDR3 contains 15 residues. Trimming took 6 bases from V and 3 from J, leaving 14 bases between them. Germline V gene sequence: CDR1 MNHEY, CDR2 SVGAGI.

The V gene is TRBV6-5, the J gene TRBJ1-1; 7 nucleotides align to TRBD1. The CDR3 contains 14 residues. Looked up from germline, CDR1 is MNHEY and CDR2 is SVGAGI. V was pared by 7 bases and J by 4 bases, with 9 bases of the junction left unmatched. CDR3 sequence reads: CASTPDRKSTEAFF. CDR3 in DNA: TGTGCCAGCACCCCGGACAGGAAGAGCACTGAAGCTTTCTTT.

CDR3 residues: CASSLGQGPFDDEQFF. The CDR3 DNA is TGTGCCAGTAGCCTCGGGCAGGGGCCTTTCGACGATGAGCAGTTCTTC. The rearrangement joins TRBV19 to TRBJ2-1, with TRBD1 as a possible D gene (6 bases). V lost 6 bases and J lost 8, with 23 bases in between. The CDR3 is 16 residues long. The germline gives CDR1 LNHDA, CDR2 SQIVND (reference sequence).

This clone appeared a few times. The CDR3 DNA is TGTGCCAGCAGCCCGACTAGCGGGGGCGGGACAGATACGCAGTATTTT. It specifies CASSPTSGGGTDTQYF. The chain uses TRBV4-2 and TRBJ2-3, with 12 bases lining up with TRBD2. Germline V CDR1 and CDR2: LGHNA, YNFKEQ. The CDR3 covers 16 residues. With V trimmed by 4 bases and J by 3 bases, 5 bases remained unmatched.

J is TRBJ2-5 and V is TRBV5-1; no clear D. The CDR3 is 14 residues long. V lost 2 bases and J 0 bases, leaving 8 bases between the germline ends. Per germline, CDR1 SGHRS and CDR2 YFSETQ. CDR3 residues: CASSLTDYQETQYF. In DNA form, the CDR3 reads TGCGCCAGCAGCTTAACTGACTACCAAGAGACCCAGTACTTC.

This chain links TRBV29-1 with TRBJ2-3; 12 nucleotides align to TRBD2. Per the germline V gene, CDR1 is SQVTM and CDR2 is ANQGSEA. The CDR3 contains 16 residues. The V gene end was trimmed by 3 bases and the J gene end by 2 bases; junction bases not matched to a gene: 6. CDR3: CSVDPRTSGVTDTQYF. CDR3 nucleotides: TGCAGCGTTGATCCCAGGACTAGCGGGGTCACAGATACGCAGTATTTT.

The CDR3 loop reads CASSEQGQDSYEQYF. The DNA of the CDR3 is TGTGCCAGCAGTGAACAGGGACAGGATTCCTACGAGCAGTACTTC. The chain links TRBV6-1 to TRBJ2-7; TRBD1 agrees at 8 bases. The CDR3 totals 15 residues. Trimming cost V 2 bases and J 1 base; bases outside gene matches: 4. Germline V lookup: CDR1 MNHNS, CDR2 SASEGT.

The chain's CDR3 is CASSNQGGYGYTF. The CDR3 nucleotides read TGTGCCAGCAGTAATCAGGGGGGCTATGGCTACACCTTC. The rearrangement joins TRBV6-6 to TRBJ1-2, with 7 positions matching TRBD1. V gave up 5 bases and J gave up 4 bases; unmatched junction bases: 4. This CDR3 has 13 amino acids. Germline V gives CDR1 MNHNY, CDR2 SVGAGI (reference sequence).

This chain connects TRBV11-2 to TRBJ1-4; 9 bases agree with TRBD1. V was clipped by 5 bases and J by 4 bases; unmatched bases: 8. Germline V gene sequence: CDR1 SGHAT, CDR2 FQNNGV. The CDR3 consists of 16 residues. The CDR3 spells CASSASGTGNNEKLFF. The CDR3, as DNA: TGTGCCAGCAGCGCCTCCGGGACAGGGAATAATGAAAAACTGTTTTTT.

The rearrangement uses TRBV10-2 and TRBJ2-5; D possibly corresponds to TRBD2 (6 bases). Trimming pared 3 bases from V and 1 base from J, leaving 15 bases between. Looked up from germline, CDR1 is WSHSY and CDR2 is SAAADI. CDR3 length: 16 residues. As DNA, the CDR3 is TGCGCCAGCAGTGACCGGAGGGGCAGCTTCCAAGAGACCCAGTACTTC. It specifies CASSDRRGSFQETQYF.

This chain joins TRBV30 and TRBJ2-1; a possible D gene is TRBD1 (5 bases). The CDR3 is made up of 13 amino acids. Deletions cut 2 bases from V and 8 bases from J, with 13 bases between. Germline assignment: CDR1 GTSNPN and CDR2 SVGIG (reference sequence). The CDR3 coding sequence is TGTGCCTGGAGTAAGCCAGGGCTAGATGAGCAGTTCTTC. Its protein product is CAWSKPGLDEQFF.

This chain connects TRBV4-1 to TRBJ1-6; D remains unclear. Trimming took 0 bases from V and 0 from J, leaving 12 bases between them. The CDR3 is made up of 18 amino acids. Looked up from germline, CDR1 is MGHRA and CDR2 is YSYEKL. The CDR3 bases are TGCGCCAGCAGCCAAGATAGCGCAGTCAACTCCTATAATTCACCCCTCCACTTT. This encodes CASSQDSAVNSYNSPLHF.

A single count supports this clone. This chain joins TRBV7-9 and TRBJ2-7; TRBD1 matches at 7 bases. The germline CDR1 and CDR2 sequences are SEHNR and FQNEAQ (reference sequence). The CDR3 is made up of 17 amino acids. V shed 8 bases, J shed 1 base, and the junction held 17 bases outside the gene matches. CDR3 DNA sequence: TGTGCCAGCGGACAGGCTCCACCCAACCAGGATTCCTACGAGCAGTACTTC. Residues: CASGQAPPNQDSYEQYF.